A single sample gave rise to the 3 T cell receptor beta chains below, sequenced in a study of response to subunit inactivated influenza vaccine. MiXCR, applied by TCRdb to the RT-PCR reads, yields one record per CDR3 protein. The sample includes around 190,000 distinct CDR3 sequences, roughly 8.7% of them seen just once. Here the sequenced sample was non-naive T cells sorted from PBMCs, taken on the day of vaccination. These receptors were obtained from a man aged 50 to 60 who received an inactivated influenza vaccine.

The CDR3 DNA reads as TGCGCCAGCAGACCGGGACAGGGGGCGTTTGGCTACACCTTC. Its translation: CASRPGQGAFGYTF. The V call is TRBV5-1, the J call TRBJ1-2; 12 nucleotides match TRBD1. CDR1 is SGHRS, CDR2 YFSETQ, per germline. The CDR3 totals 14 residues. Unmatched junction bases numbered 6, after V lost 5 bases and J lost 7 bases.

This clonotype occurred a few times. The chain couples TRBV7-6 to TRBJ2-1; a possible D gene is TRBD2 (6 bases). CDR3 length equals 16 residues. Trimming removed 5 bases from V and 6 bases from J, with 20 bases in between. Germline CDR1 reads SGHVS; CDR2 reads FNYEAQ. This CDR3 is CASSPARGSGGNEQFF. CDR3 DNA sequence: TGTGCCAGCAGCCCAGCGCGGGGCTCCGGGGGCAATGAGCAGTTCTTC.

The gene calls are TRBV20-1 and TRBJ2-3, with 7 bases fitting TRBD2. V gave up 3 bases and J gave up 2 bases; unmatched junction bases: 8. CDR3 length equals 15 residues. Germline assignment: CDR1 DFQATT and CDR2 SNEGSKA (reference sequence). In nucleotides, the CDR3 is TGCAGTGCTAGTCTTGAGCGGGGCTACACAGATACGCAGTATTTT. Its protein is CSASLERGYTDTQYF.